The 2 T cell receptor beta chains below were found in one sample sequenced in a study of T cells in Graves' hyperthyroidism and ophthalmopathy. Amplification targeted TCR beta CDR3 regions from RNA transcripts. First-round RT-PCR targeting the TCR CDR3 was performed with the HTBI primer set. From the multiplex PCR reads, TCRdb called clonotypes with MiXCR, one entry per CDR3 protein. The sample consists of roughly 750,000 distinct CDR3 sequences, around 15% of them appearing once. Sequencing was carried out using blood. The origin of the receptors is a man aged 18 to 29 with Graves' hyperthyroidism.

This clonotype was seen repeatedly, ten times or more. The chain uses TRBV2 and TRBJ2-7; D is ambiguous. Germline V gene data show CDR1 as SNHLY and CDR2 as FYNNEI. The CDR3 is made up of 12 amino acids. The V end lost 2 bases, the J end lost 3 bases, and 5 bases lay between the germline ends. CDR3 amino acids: CASSELNYEQYF. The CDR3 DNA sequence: TGTGCCAGCAGTGAACTTAACTACGAGCAGTACTTC.

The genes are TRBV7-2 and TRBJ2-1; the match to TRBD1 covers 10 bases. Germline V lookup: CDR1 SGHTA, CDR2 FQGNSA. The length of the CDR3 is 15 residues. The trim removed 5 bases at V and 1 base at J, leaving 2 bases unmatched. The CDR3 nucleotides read TGTGCCAGCAGCATGGACAGGGGGTCCTACAATGAGCAGTTCTTC. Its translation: CASSMDRGSYNEQFF.